This TCR beta chain stems from a study of tumor-infiltrating lymphocytes in primary liver carcinoma. Across the study: Surgeons treated the primary liver carcinoma of the patients by surgical resection. Patients comprised men and women whose ages fell between 30 and 69 years.

Trimming took 4 bases from V and 3 from J; bases not matched to a gene: 12. CDR1 is MGHRA, CDR2 YSYEKL, per germline. The CDR3 sequence is 17 residues long. Researchers drew blood RNA from unsorted whole blood and extracted germline DNA as well. On this clonotype itself: Its target is not known.

Study-wide results and caveats: Reduced overlap was seen in tumor-adjacent and tumor-blood pairs versus tumor region pairs. Unsorted bulk sampling ruled out any CD4+ versus CD8+ repertoire comparison.

Starting from approximately 500 ng of total RNA, TCR beta cDNA was produced with a primer in the constant region. TCR beta libraries came from three nested multiplex PCR rounds using slightly modified ARM-PCR. A C-beta reverse primer was combined with TRBV1-TRBV30 forward primers in the first two PCR rounds, and each round had roughly 11 cycles. TCRdb reprocessed the multiplex PCR reads via MiXCR and lists one record per CDR3 protein. The sample records 180,000 or so distinct CDR3 sequences, about 60% being singletons. The chain is built from TRBV4-1 and TRBJ2-3, with 8 positions matching TRBD2. This TCR derives from a man in his forties or fifties with primary liver carcinoma and hepatitis B virus infection. Material for sequencing was peripheral blood. The CDR3, as DNA: TGCGCCAGCAGCCCTCTCGGGAGGGGAGGCATGACAGATACGCAGTATTTT. Translating gives CASSPLGRGGMTDTQYF.